The 21 T cell receptor beta chains presented below share a single source sample, sequenced in a study of identical twins. TCRdb independently ran MiXCR on the 5' RACE reads; one entry per CDR3 protein. Of roughly 540,000 distinct CDR3 sequences in the sample, around 20% are singletons; the top ten hold under 0.95%. The data were also submitted as part of a second study, on T cells expressing NK-cell markers.

Material: CD4+ T cells sorted from blood. The receptors shown here come from a woman aged 18-29 years in good health.

This clonotype was counted between two and nine times. The chain links TRBV5-1 to TRBJ2-3, with D possibly matching TRBD2 (5 bases). The V end was cut by 1 base, the J end by 3 bases, with 15 bases between. The CDR3 has 16 residues. The germline V gene encodes CDR1 SGHRS and CDR2 YFSETQ. CDR3 protein: CASSLFGTRRTDTQYF. The CDR3 region has the DNA TGCGCCAGCAGCTTGTTTGGAACCCGGAGGACAGATACGCAGTATTTT.

This clonotype was detected many times. V gene TRBV9 combines with J gene TRBJ2-3; weak D call: TRBD2 (5 bases). The CDR3 sequence is 14 residues long. CDR1 SGDLS and CDR2 YYNGEE come from the germline V gene. V was cut by 2 bases and J by 3 bases, with 10 bases left in between. The CDR3 DNA follows: TGTGCCAGCAGCGTCATACCGGGGACAGATACGCAGTATTTT. It encodes CASSVIPGTDTQYF.

V gene TRBV12-3 or TRBV12-4 combines with J gene TRBJ1-4, with D hard to call. The CDR3 runs 12 residues. V lost 6 bases to trimming and J lost 8 bases, with 10 bases between them. CDR3 sequence: CASSKLREKLFF. In DNA, the CDR3 is TGTGCCAGCAGCAAGTTGAGGGAAAAACTGTTTTTT.

The rearrangement uses TRBV11-3 and TRBJ1-1; D unclear. Trimming removed 1 base from V and 7 bases from J, with 10 bases in between. The CDR3 has 13 amino acids. The V gene's germline CDR1 is SGHNT and CDR2 YENEEA. The CDR3 is CASSLAPRSEAFF. The CDR3 nucleotides read TGTGCCAGCAGCTTAGCTCCGAGGAGTGAAGCTTTCTTT. Variable domain in full (rest from reference TRBV11-3 and TRBJ1-1): EAGVVQSPRYKIIEKKQPVAFWCNPISGHNTLYWYLQNLGQGPELLIRYENEEAVDDSQLPKDRFSAERLKGVDSTLKIQPAELGDSAVYLCASSLAPRSEAFFGQGTRLTVV.

The V call is TRBV3-1, the J call TRBJ2-1, with D tentatively TRBD1 (8 bases). The V end was cut by 2 bases, the J end by 6 bases, with 14 bases between. The V gene's germline CDR1 is LGHDT and CDR2 YNNKEL (reference sequence). The CDR3 length is 15 residues. CDR3 loop: CASSQPDREGNEQFF. As DNA, the CDR3 is TGTGCCAGCAGCCAACCGGACAGGGAGGGCAATGAGCAGTTCTTC.

This clonotype occurred a few times. The J gene is TRBJ2-5, the V gene TRBV12-3 or TRBV12-4; D is perhaps TRBD2 (5 bases). Trimming removed 6 bases from V and 4 bases from J, with 15 bases in between. The CDR3 totals 14 residues. CDR3 residues: CASSPRNRGETQYF. CDR3 DNA: TGTGCCAGCAGCCCCCGAAATCGGGGAGAGACCCAGTACTTC.

The chain links TRBV18 to TRBJ2-7; 9 nucleotides line up with TRBD1. Germline loops: CDR1 KGHSH, CDR2 LQKENI. V trimming: 8 bases; J trimming: 5 bases; junction bases outside the gene matches: 7. The CDR3 runs to 13 residues. This CDR3 reads CASALGTGHEQYF. In DNA form, the CDR3 reads TGTGCCAGCGCCTTAGGGACAGGGCACGAGCAGTACTTC.

This clonotype was detected many times. V is TRBV10-3 and J is TRBJ2-5; 10 bases line up with TRBD2. CDR1 and CDR2 from the germline V gene are ENHRY and SYGVKD. Trimming cost V 3 bases and J 5 bases; bases outside gene matches: 9. This CDR3 is 16 amino acids long. Here the CDR3 reads CAISDYTSGNGETQYF. CDR3 DNA: TGTGCCATCAGTGATTACACTAGCGGGAACGGGGAGACCCAGTACTTC.

This clonotype was detected only a few times. The chain combines TRBV7-9 with TRBJ2-1; D not resolved. This CDR3 is built from 12 residues. Germline V gene data show CDR1 as SEHNR and CDR2 as FQNEAQ (reference sequence). Deletions cut 5 bases from V and 6 bases from J, with 8 bases between. For the CDR3, the DNA is TGTGCCAGCAGCCCCATAAGCAATGAGCAGTTCTTC. It encodes CASSPISNEQFF.

In DNA form, the CDR3 reads TGTGCCGCAGGGGAGAGCTCTGGGGCCAACGTCCTGACTTTC. It is translated as CAAGESSGANVLTF. The chain joins TRBV6-2 or TRBV6-3 to TRBJ2-6, with D tentatively TRBD1 (6 bases). The V gene's germline CDR1 is MNHEY and CDR2 SVGEGT. The CDR3 is 14 amino acids. The V end was cut by 11 bases, the J end by 0 bases, with 11 bases between.

The genes are TRBV3-1 and TRBJ2-5; 9 bases align to TRBD1. CDR1 LGHDT and CDR2 YNNKEL come from the germline V gene (reference sequence). With 3 bases clipped from V and 5 bases from J, the junction kept 4 bases outside the gene matches. This CDR3 spans 14 amino acids. This chain's CDR3 is CASSQGTGFETQYF. The CDR3 nucleotides read TGTGCCAGCAGCCAGGGGACAGGGTTCGAGACCCAGTACTTC.

This chain joins TRBV20-1 and TRBJ2-5, with 9 bases fitting TRBD2. Per the germline V gene, CDR1 is DFQATT and CDR2 is SNEGSKA (reference sequence). The CDR3 has 14 residues. V lost 5 bases, J lost 3 bases, and 7 bases stayed unmatched. The DNA for the CDR3 is TGCAGTGCTGGTAGCGGGGGCCTAAAAGAGACCCAGTACTTC. It is translated as CSAGSGGLKETQYF.

The chain carries TRBV12-3 or TRBV12-4 and TRBJ2-1; D remains ambiguous. V lost 7 bases and J 0 bases, leaving 13 bases between the germline ends. This CDR3 has 15 amino acids. This chain's CDR3 is CASTQVKSSYNEQFF. In DNA, the CDR3 is TGTGCCAGCACCCAAGTTAAGAGCTCCTACAATGAGCAGTTCTTC.

The chain couples TRBV4-3 to TRBJ1-1; D may be TRBD1 (6 bases). Between the trimmed V and J ends, which lost 6 bases and 3 bases, there was a span of 17 bases. Germline V lookup: CDR1 LGHNA, CDR2 YSLEER. The CDR3 runs 15 residues. The CDR3 nucleotides read TGCGCCAGCAGTCCAGCGACAGGTTCCCACACTGAAGCTTTCTTT. This sequence encodes CASSPATGSHTEAFF.

V and J are TRBV7-2 and TRBJ2-3, with D possibly TRBD1 on 5 matching bases. V lost 5 bases and J lost 8, with 14 bases in between. This CDR3 is built from 13 residues. Germline V gene sequence: CDR1 SGHTA, CDR2 FQGNSA. The CDR3 region has the DNA TGTGCCAGCAGCGGCCAGGGCTGGGGTACGCAGTATTTT. Translation gives CASSGQGWGTQYF.

This clonotype was seen only a few times. J is TRBJ1-1 and V is TRBV4-2; D unresolved. Germline assignment: CDR1 LGHNA and CDR2 YNFKEQ. Deletions cut 0 bases from V and 7 bases from J, with 27 bases between. The CDR3 consists of 19 residues. DNA of the CDR3: TGTGCCAGCAGCCAAGAAGGGAGGCAGGATGGGATGGGGAGGGTTGAAGCTTTCTTT. It codes for CASSQEGRQDGMGRVEAFF.

This clonotype turned up a few times. This sequence joins TRBV9 and TRBJ2-7; 10 bases align to TRBD1. Per the germline V gene, CDR1 is SGDLS and CDR2 is YYNGEE. CDR3 length: 15 amino acids. Germline trimming cut 4 bases from V and 5 bases from J; bases unmatched to any gene: 9. The CDR3: CASSPHGQGVHEQYF. The CDR3 DNA sequence: TGTGCCAGCAGCCCCCACGGACAGGGGGTCCACGAGCAGTACTTC.

The chain is built from TRBV5-1 and TRBJ2-4, with a weak D call TRBD1 (6 bases). The CDR3 loop spans 16 amino acids. V dropped 0 bases and J dropped 6 bases, with 16 bases sitting between them. Germline CDR1 SGHRS, CDR2 YFSETQ. As DNA, the CDR3 is TGCGCCAGCAGCTTGGGAGCTTCGGGGACATCAAACATTCAGTACTTC. As protein: CASSLGASGTSNIQYF.

This rearrangement joins TRBV11-2 to TRBJ2-5; D perhaps matches TRBD2 (6 bases). The germline V gene has CDR1 SGHAT and CDR2 FQNNGV. Trimming left V 5 bases short and J 2 bases short, with 21 bases between. The CDR3 covers 17 residues. The CDR3 nucleotides read TGTGCCAGCAGCCCAGGTGTAAGATGGCGGGGACAAGAGACCCAGTACTTC. It specifies CASSPGVRWRGQETQYF.

This clonotype was seen only a few times. The chain uses TRBV12-3 or TRBV12-4 and TRBJ1-6; no definite D call. The CDR3 has 12 amino acids. The ends were cut back, 1 base at V and 10 bases at J, with 5 bases in the middle. The CDR3 DNA is TGTGCCAGCAGTTTAGGCCAATCACCCCTCCACTTT. The encoded protein is CASSLGQSPLHF.

This clonotype was found a few times. This chain uses TRBV10-3 with TRBJ2-3, with 10 bases aligning to TRBD2. The CDR3 length is 16 residues. Germline V gene lookup returns CDR1 ENHRY and CDR2 SYGVKD. V was clipped by 4 bases and J by 4 bases; unmatched bases: 8. The CDR3 reads CAISGRSGGASDTQYF. CDR3 coding DNA: TGTGCCATCAGTGGTCGGAGCGGGGGGGCCTCAGATACGCAGTATTTT.